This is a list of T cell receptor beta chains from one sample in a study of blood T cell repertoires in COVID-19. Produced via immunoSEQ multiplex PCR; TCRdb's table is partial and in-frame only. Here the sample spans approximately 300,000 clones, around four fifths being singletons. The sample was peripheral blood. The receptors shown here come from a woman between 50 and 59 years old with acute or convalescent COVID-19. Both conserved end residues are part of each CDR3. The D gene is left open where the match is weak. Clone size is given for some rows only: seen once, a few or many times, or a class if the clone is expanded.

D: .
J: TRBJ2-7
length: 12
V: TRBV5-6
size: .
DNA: TGTGCCAGCAGCTTGGGACCTTCGGGGGTGCGCTTC
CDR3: CASSLGPSGVRF

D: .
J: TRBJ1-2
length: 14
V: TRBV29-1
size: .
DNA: TGCAGCCACTCGTCAGGGGAGTACAACTATGGCTACACCTTC
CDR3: CSHSSGEYNYGYTF

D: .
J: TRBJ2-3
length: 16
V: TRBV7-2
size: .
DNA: TGTGCCAGCAGCTACCGCGGGGGCACTAGCACAGATACGCAGTATTTT
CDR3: CASSYRGGTSTDTQYF

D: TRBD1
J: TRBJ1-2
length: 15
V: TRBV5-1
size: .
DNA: TGCGCCAGCAGCCCCGGACAGGGGGCAAACTATGGCTACACCTTC
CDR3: CASSPGQGANYGYTF

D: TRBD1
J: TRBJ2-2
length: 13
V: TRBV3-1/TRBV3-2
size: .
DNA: TGTGCCAGCAGTTACAGGGGCACCGGGGAGCTGTTTTTT
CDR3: CASSYRGTGELFF

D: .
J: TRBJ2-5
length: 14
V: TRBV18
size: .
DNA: TGTGCCAGCTCACTCGAAGGGGGCCAAGAGACCCAGTACTTC
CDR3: CASSLEGGQETQYF

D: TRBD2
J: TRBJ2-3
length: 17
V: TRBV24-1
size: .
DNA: TGTGCCACCAGTGATCCACTAGCGGGAGAGGGTAAAGATACGCAGTATTTT
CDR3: CATSDPLAGEGKDTQYF

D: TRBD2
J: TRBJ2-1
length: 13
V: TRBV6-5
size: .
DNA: TGTGCCAGCAGTTCGGGACTAGCAAATGAGCAGTTCTTC
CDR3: CASSSGLANEQFF

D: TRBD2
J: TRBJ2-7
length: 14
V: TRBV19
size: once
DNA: TGTGCCAGTAGTCGGGGCGGGACTACCTACGAGCAGTACTTC
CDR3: CASSRGGTTYEQYF

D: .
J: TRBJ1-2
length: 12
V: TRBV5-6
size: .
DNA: TGTGCCAGCAGCTTCCGTCAGGGAGGCTACACCTTC
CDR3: CASSFRQGGYTF

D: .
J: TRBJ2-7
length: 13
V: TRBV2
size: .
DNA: TGTGCCAGCAGTGAAGGTCGCCCCTACGGGCAGTACTTC
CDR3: CASSEGRPYGQYF

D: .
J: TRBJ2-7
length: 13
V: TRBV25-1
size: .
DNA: TGTGCCAGCAGTTCTGGACAGAACTACGAGCAGTACTTC
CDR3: CASSSGQNYEQYF

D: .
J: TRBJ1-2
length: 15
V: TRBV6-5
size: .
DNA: TGTGCCAGCAGTTACCAGCAGGGTGATCCCTATGGCTACACCTTC
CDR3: CASSYQQGDPYGYTF

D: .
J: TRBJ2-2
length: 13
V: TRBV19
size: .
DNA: TGTGCCAGTAGTATGTTAAACACCGGGGAGCTGTTTTTT
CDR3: CASSMLNTGELFF

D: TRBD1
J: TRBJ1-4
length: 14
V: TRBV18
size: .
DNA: TGTGCCAGCTCGCCCGGGACAGTCCTTGAAAAACTGTTTTTT
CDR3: CASSPGTVLEKLFF

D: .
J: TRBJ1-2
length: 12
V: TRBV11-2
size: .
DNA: TGTGCCAGCAGCTTAGGAGCTTATGGCTACACCTTC
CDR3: CASSLGAYGYTF

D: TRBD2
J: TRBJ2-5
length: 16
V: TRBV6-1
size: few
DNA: TGTGCCAGCAGTGAAGCCGGGGGAGGGGTTCAAGAGACCCAGTACTTC
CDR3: CASSEAGGGVQETQYF

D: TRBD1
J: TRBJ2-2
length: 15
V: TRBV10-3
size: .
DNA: TGTGCCATCAGTGAACGAGGGGGCGAGACCGGGGAGCTGTTTTTT
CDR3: CAISERGGETGELFF

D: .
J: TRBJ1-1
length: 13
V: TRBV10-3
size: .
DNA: TGTGCCATCAGAAAGACAGAGAACACTGAAGCTTTCTTT
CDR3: CAIRKTENTEAFF

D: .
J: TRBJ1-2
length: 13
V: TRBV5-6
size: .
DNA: TGTGCCAGCAGCCGCGAGGGTTTCTATGGCTACACCTTC
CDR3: CASSREGFYGYTF

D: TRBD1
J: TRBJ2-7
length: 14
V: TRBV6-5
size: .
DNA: TGTGCCAGCCGGAGGGACAGGGGGCGCGACGAGCAGTACTTC
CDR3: CASRRDRGRDEQYF

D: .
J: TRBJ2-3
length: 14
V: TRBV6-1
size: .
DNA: TGTGCCAGCAGTGAAAGGGGGAGGGGAGATACGCAGTATTTT
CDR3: CASSERGRGDTQYF

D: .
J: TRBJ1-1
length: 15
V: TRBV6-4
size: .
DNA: TGTGCCAGCAGCGAGGACTGGAGTATGAACACTGAAGCTTTCTTT
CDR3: CASSEDWSMNTEAFF

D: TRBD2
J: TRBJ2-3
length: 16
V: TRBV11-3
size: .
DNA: TGTGCCAGCAGCTCGACGATCATGGGGGGGACAGATACGCAGTATTTT
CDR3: CASSSTIMGGTDTQYF

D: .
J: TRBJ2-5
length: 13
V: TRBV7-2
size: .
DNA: TGTGCCAGCAGCGGACAGTTCCAAGAGACCCAGTACTTC
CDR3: CASSGQFQETQYF

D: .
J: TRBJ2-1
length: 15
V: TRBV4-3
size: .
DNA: TGCGCCAGCAGCCAAGTGTCGGGAGACCCCGATGAGCAGTTCTTC
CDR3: CASSQVSGDPDEQFF

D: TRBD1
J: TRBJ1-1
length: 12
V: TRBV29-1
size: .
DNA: TGCAGCGGGGACAGGGAGGGCACTGAAGCTTTCTTT
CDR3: CSGDREGTEAFF

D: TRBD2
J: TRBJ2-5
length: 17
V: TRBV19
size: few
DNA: TGTGCCAGTAGTGGGGAAGGACTAGCGGGAATACAAGAGACCCAGTACTTC
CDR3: CASSGEGLAGIQETQYF

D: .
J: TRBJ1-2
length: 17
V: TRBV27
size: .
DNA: TGTGCCAGCAGTTCCCGAACAGACAGCACTTTTTGGTATGGCTACACCTTC
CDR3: CASSSRTDSTFWYGYTF

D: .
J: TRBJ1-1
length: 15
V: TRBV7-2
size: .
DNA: TGTGCCAGCAGCTTAACCGGGACCCGGGGGACTGAAGCTTTCTTT
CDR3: CASSLTGTRGTEAFF

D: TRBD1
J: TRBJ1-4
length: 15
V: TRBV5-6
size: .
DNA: TGTGCCAGCAGCTCCTCAGGGGGGCTTAATGAAAAACTGTTTTTT
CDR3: CASSSSGGLNEKLFF

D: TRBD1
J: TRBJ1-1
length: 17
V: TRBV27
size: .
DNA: TGTGCCAGCAGTTTGAAGACAGGGAACTCCTTTAACGCTGAAGCTTTCTTT
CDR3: CASSLKTGNSFNAEAFF

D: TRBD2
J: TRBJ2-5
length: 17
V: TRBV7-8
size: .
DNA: TGTGCCAGCAGCCCAGCGGGGGCTAGCGGGAGGGCCGAGACCCAGTACTTC
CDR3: CASSPAGASGRAETQYF

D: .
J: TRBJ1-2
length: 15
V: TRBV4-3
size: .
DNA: TGCGCCAGCAGCCTTACGGGGTCGGCTAACTATGGCTACACCTTC
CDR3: CASSLTGSANYGYTF

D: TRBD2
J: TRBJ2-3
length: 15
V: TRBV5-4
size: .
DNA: TGTGCCAGCAGCTTTAGCGGGACTCGCACAGATACGCAGTATTTT
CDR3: CASSFSGTRTDTQYF

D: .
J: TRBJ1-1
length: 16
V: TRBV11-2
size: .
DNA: TGTGCCAGCACCATTGGGGTTAACAGGAAGAACACTGAAGCTTTCTTT
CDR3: CASTIGVNRKNTEAFF

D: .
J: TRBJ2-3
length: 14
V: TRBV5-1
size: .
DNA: TGCGCCAGCAGCCACTGGGACACGACAGATACGCAGTATTTT
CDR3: CASSHWDTTDTQYF

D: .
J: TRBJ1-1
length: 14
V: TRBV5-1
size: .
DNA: TGCGCCAGCAATTGGGGGGAAGGGAACACTGAAGCTTTCTTT
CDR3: CASNWGEGNTEAFF

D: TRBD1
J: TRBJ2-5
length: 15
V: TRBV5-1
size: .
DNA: TGCGCCAGCACCGAATCCCAGGGGGCGCGGGAGACCCAGTACTTC
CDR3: CASTESQGARETQYF

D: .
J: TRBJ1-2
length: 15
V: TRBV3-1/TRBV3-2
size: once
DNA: TGTGCCAGCAGCAGAGGATCAGGAGGGAACTATGGCTACACCTTC
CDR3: CASSRGSGGNYGYTF

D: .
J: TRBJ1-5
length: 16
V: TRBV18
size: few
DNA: TGTGCCAGCTCACCCCCTAGTACAGGGCAAGGGCAGCCCCAGCATTTT
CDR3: CASSPPSTGQGQPQHF

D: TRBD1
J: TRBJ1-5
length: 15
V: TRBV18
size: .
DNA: TGTGCCAGCTCATCCGGGACAGGGGGCAATCAGCCCCAGCATTTT
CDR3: CASSSGTGGNQPQHF

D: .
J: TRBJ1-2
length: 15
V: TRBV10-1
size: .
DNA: TGCGCCAGCAGTGAGGGGGCAGGTGATAACTATGGCTACACCTTC
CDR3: CASSEGAGDNYGYTF

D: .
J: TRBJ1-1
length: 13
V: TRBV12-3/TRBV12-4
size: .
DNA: TGTGCCAGCAGTTCGGGCAGGGTAACTGAAGCTTTCTTT
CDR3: CASSSGRVTEAFF

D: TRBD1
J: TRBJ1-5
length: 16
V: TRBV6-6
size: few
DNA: TGTGCCAGCAGTAGGGACAGGGGGGAGAGCAATCAGCCCCAGCATTTT
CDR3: CASSRDRGESNQPQHF

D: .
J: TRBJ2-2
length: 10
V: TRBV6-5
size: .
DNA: TGTGCCAGCCAGGACGGGGAGCTGTTTTTT
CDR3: CASQDGELFF

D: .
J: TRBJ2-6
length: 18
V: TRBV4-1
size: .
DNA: TGCGCCAGCAGCCAAGAGGAGGGGCCTCCGAGAGGGGCCAACGTCCTGACTTTC
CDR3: CASSQEEGPPRGANVLTF

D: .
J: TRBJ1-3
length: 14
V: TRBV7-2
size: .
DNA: TGTGCCAGCCAGAGGGCCTCAAGGGGAAACACCATATATTTT
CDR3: CASQRASRGNTIYF

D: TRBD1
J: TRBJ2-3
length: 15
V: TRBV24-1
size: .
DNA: TGTGCCACCAGTGATTCTGGACAGGGGGCCAATACGCAGTATTTT
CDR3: CATSDSGQGANTQYF

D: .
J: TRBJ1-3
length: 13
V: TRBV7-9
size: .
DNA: TGTGCCAGCAGCTTAGGTGCGGGAAACACCATATATTTT
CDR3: CASSLGAGNTIYF

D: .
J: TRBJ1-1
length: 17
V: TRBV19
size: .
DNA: TGTGCCAGTAGTATAGATTTGTCTCCCAGGCTTAACACTGAAGCTTTCTTT
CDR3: CASSIDLSPRLNTEAFF

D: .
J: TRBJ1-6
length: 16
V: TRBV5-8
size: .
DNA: TGTGCCAGCAGCTCCCGACTGACCTCCTATAATTCACCCCTCCACTTT
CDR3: CASSSRLTSYNSPLHF